One sample yielded the 25 T cell receptor beta chains listed below, sequenced in a study of blood T cell repertoires in COVID-19. The protocol was immunoSEQ multiplex PCR, while the TCRdb copy is restricted to in-frame clones and leaves out a portion. The sample yields over 250,000 clones, 80% to 90% seen once. The specimen sequenced was peripheral blood. The receptor set was obtained from a woman between 65 and 79 years old with acute or convalescent COVID-19.

This clone showed up just once. The rearrangement joins TRBV2 to TRBJ1-1, with a weak D call TRBD1 (6 bases). CDR1 and CDR2 from the germline V gene are SNHLY and FYNNEI. The CDR3 has 15 residues. V dropped 2 bases and J dropped 6 bases, with 16 bases sitting between them. The CDR3 here is CASSERPRGLPEAFF. The DNA for the CDR3 is TGTGCCAGCAGTGAACGCCCGCGGGGGCTCCCTGAAGCTTTCTTT.

The gene calls are TRBV4-1 and TRBJ2-2; D is uncertain. Germline-derived CDR1 and CDR2 are MGHRA and YSYEKL. The CDR3 consists of 13 residues. Trimming pared 1 base from V and 7 bases from J, leaving 7 bases between. The CDR3 loop reads CASSQVTLGELFF. The CDR3 DNA is TGCGCCAGCAGCCAAGTCACTCTCGGGGAGCTGTTTTTT.

The V and J genes are TRBV11-2 and TRBJ1-1; D ambiguous. Germline loops: CDR1 SGHAT, CDR2 FQNNGV. CDR3 length: 12 residues. V was cut by 6 bases and J by 8 bases, with 13 bases left in between. CDR3 sequence: CASSLQGAEAFF. CDR3 nucleotides: TGTGCCAGCAGTCTACAAGGAGCCGAAGCTTTCTTT.

This clone came up a few times. The genes are TRBV25-1 and TRBJ1-3; D gene uncertain. The CDR3 runs to 13 residues. Germline V gene sequence: CDR1 MGHDK, CDR2 SYGVNS. Trimming cost V 8 bases and J 5 bases, with 13 bases left between them. CDR3 in DNA: TGTGCCAGCGGCATGGGAGGGAGAAACACCATATATTTT. Its translation is CASGMGGRNTIYF.

The rearrangement links TRBV7-8 to TRBJ2-7, with unresolved D. Looked up from germline, CDR1 is SGHVS and CDR2 is FQNEAQ. This CDR3 is built from 16 residues. V lost 1 base and J 0 bases, leaving 13 bases between the germline ends. The CDR3 nucleotides are TGTGCCAGCAGCTTAGTCGACCGAGGAAGCTCCTACGAGCAGTACTTC. This translates into CASSLVDRGSSYEQYF.

V is TRBV19 and J is TRBJ1-2; D is uncertain. The CDR3 length is 14 residues. Deletions cut 1 base from V and 1 base from J, with 7 bases between. The V gene's germline CDR1 is LNHDA and CDR2 SQIVND (reference sequence). CDR3 in amino acids: CASSIGQNNYGYTF. CDR3 in DNA: TGTGCCAGTAGTATAGGGCAGAATAACTATGGCTACACCTTC.

This chain links TRBV6-5 with TRBJ1-2, with 9 bases that match TRBD1. The CDR3 length is 14 residues. Germline-derived CDR1 and CDR2 are MNHEY and SVGAGI. Trimming at V came to 5 bases and at J to 4 bases, leaving 5 bases not matched to a gene. CDR3 nucleotides: TGTGCCAGCAGTACCGGACAGGGGTCCTATGGCTACACCTTC. This sequence encodes CASSTGQGSYGYTF.

The rearrangement uses TRBV3-1 (or the pseudogene TRBV3-2) and TRBJ1-4; TRBD1 might be the D (5 bases). This CDR3 is 15 amino acids long. Germline-derived CDR1 and CDR2 are LGHDT and YNNKEL (reference sequence). Trimming pared 5 bases from V and 2 bases from J, leaving 12 bases between. CDR3 protein: CASSTQGTTNEKLFF. DNA for the CDR3: TGTGCCAGCAGCACCCAGGGTACCACTAATGAAAAACTGTTTTTT.

The chain links TRBV18 to TRBJ2-3, with 8 bases lining up with TRBD1. The V segment lost 2 bases and the J segment 0 bases; nucleotides outside the gene matches: 13. The CDR3 sequence is 19 residues long. The germline V gene has CDR1 KGHSH and CDR2 LQKENI. The CDR3: CASSPWSSYGTGSTDTQYF. The CDR3 bases are TGTGCCAGCTCACCATGGTCGTCTTATGGGACAGGTAGCACAGATACGCAGTATTTT.

This rearrangement joins TRBV3-1 (or the pseudogene TRBV3-2) to TRBJ2-1; D call uncertain. The CDR3 has 14 amino acids. Trimming shortened V by 1 base and J by 6 bases, and 10 bases separated the two germline ends. The germline CDR1 and CDR2 sequences are LGHDT and YNNKEL (reference sequence). CDR3 in amino acids: CASSQGAVPNEQFF. The CDR3 region has the DNA TGTGCCAGCAGCCAAGGGGCAGTCCCCAATGAGCAGTTCTTC.

The J gene is TRBJ1-3, the V gene TRBV5-5; the match to TRBD1 covers 7 bases. CDR3 length: 16 residues. J lost 0 bases, V lost 10 bases, and 13 bases had no gene match. Per germline, CDR1 SGHKS and CDR2 YYEKEE (reference sequence). The DNA for the CDR3 is TGTGCCCGCCTTGGGGACAGTTCCGACTCTGGAAACACCATATATTTT. Residues: CARLGDSSDSGNTIYF.

This chain connects TRBV3-1 (or the pseudogene TRBV3-2) to TRBJ2-1, with 7 bases lining up with TRBD1. This CDR3 comprises 15 residues. With V trimmed by 1 base and J by 3 bases, 3 bases remained unmatched. Germline CDR1 and CDR2: LGHDT and YNNKEL (reference sequence). Here the CDR3 reads CASSQVGDSYNEQFF. The CDR3 DNA reads as TGTGCCAGCAGCCAAGTAGGGGACAGCTACAATGAGCAGTTCTTC.

J is TRBJ2-2 and V is TRBV5-1; the D is unclear. V shed 4 bases and J shed 1 base, with 14 bases lying between them. The CDR3 runs 16 residues. The germline V gene has CDR1 SGHRS and CDR2 YFSETQ. The CDR3 protein is CASSPGGEGNTGELFF. CDR3 in DNA: TGCGCCAGCAGCCCCGGCGGAGAAGGGAACACCGGGGAGCTGTTTTTT.

This clone has a single count. V is TRBV24-1 and J is TRBJ1-4, with D tentatively TRBD1 (5 bases). Germline lookup yields CDR1 KGHDR and CDR2 SFDVKD. V lost 7 bases, J lost 5 bases, and 13 bases lay in between. This CDR3 is 14 amino acids long. CDR3 coding DNA: TGTGCCACCAGCGGGGGGGGTGCCAATGAAAAACTGTTTTTT. The encoded protein is CATSGGGANEKLFF.

The table lists this clone with a count of one. This chain links TRBV11-2 with TRBJ2-5; D might be TRBD2 (7 bases). Per germline, CDR1 SGHAT and CDR2 FQNNGV. The CDR3 runs 14 residues. V lost 8 bases and J lost 4, with 17 bases in between. The CDR3 reads CASAEGGNGETQYF. CDR3 bases: TGTGCCAGCGCCGAGGGGGGGAACGGAGAGACCCAGTACTTC.

CDR3 coding DNA: TGTGCCAGCAGCCATTTGGGCGGGGGCGCGGGAGATACGCAGTATTTT. Encoded protein: CASSHLGGGAGDTQYF. The rearrangement joins TRBV3-1 (or the pseudogene TRBV3-2) to TRBJ2-3; D perhaps matches TRBD2 (7 bases). Germline assignment: CDR1 LGHDT and CDR2 YNNKEL (reference sequence). The V gene lost 3 bases and the J gene lost 5 bases, with 18 bases spanning the gap. The CDR3 runs to 16 residues.

The V gene is TRBV19, the J gene TRBJ2-7; D is unclear. Germline V gene data show CDR1 as LNHDA and CDR2 as SQIVND (reference sequence). With 5 bases removed from V and 4 bases from J, the gap between germline ends came to 9 bases. The CDR3 runs 12 residues. This CDR3 reads CASSRNRYEQYF. Here the CDR3 DNA reads TGTGCCAGTAGTCGGAACAGATACGAGCAGTACTTC.

The rearrangement joins TRBV12-3 or TRBV12-4 to TRBJ1-1; no reliable D call. The CDR3 extends over 13 amino acids. Trimming pared 5 bases from V and 1 base from J, leaving 8 bases between. CDR3 sequence: CASSGDGNTEAFF. The CDR3 DNA follows: TGTGCCAGCAGTGGAGACGGGAACACTGAAGCTTTCTTT.

This clone came up once. The gene calls are TRBV6-5 and TRBJ1-5; possible D gene TRBD1, 5 bases. This CDR3 region has 15 residues. Germline CDR1 reads MNHEY; CDR2 reads SVGAGI. The V and J ends lost 4 bases and 2 bases respectively, with 12 bases between them. The CDR3 nucleotides are TGTGCCAGCAGTTTCGACAGTATGGGCAATCAGCCCCAGCATTTT. It encodes CASSFDSMGNQPQHF.

The V call is TRBV21-1, the J call TRBJ2-7; the DNA was not compared with TRBD2, the D call given in the table. TRBV21-1 is given as a pseudogene. CDR3 length: 15 amino acids. CDR3 in DNA: TGTGCCAGCAGCAAAGGGAGCCTGACTACACACGAGCAGTACTTC. Translating it yields CASSKGSLTTHEQYF.

This clone showed up just once. The V gene is TRBV4-1, the J gene TRBJ1-1, with a tentative D call TRBD1 (5 bases). Trimming removed 4 bases from V and 0 bases from J, with 18 bases in between. Per the germline V gene, CDR1 is MGHRA and CDR2 is YSYEKL. The CDR3 length is 17 residues. This CDR3 is CASSLRSGQAMNTEAFF. In DNA form, the CDR3 reads TGCGCCAGCAGCCTACGTTCAGGACAAGCTATGAACACTGAAGCTTTCTTT.

The V call is TRBV5-6, the J call TRBJ2-5; the D gene is possibly TRBD1 (6 bases). The CDR3 covers 13 residues. V lost 2 bases to trimming and J lost 4 bases, with 9 bases between them. Germline-derived CDR1 and CDR2 are SGHDT and YYEEEE. CDR3 protein: CASSFDRLETQYF. The CDR3 DNA reads as TGTGCCAGCAGCTTTGACAGGCTAGAGACCCAGTACTTC.

This clone was picked up one time. The CDR3 DNA reads TGTGCCAGCAGTTCTAGCCACGAGCAGTACTTC. It codes for CASSSSHEQYF. This chain connects TRBV6-2 or TRBV6-3 to TRBJ2-7; tentative D call: TRBD2 (5 bases). CDR1 is MNHEY, CDR2 SVGEGT, per germline. This CDR3 has 11 residues. Trimming shortened V by 4 bases and J by 5 bases, and 6 bases separated the two germline ends.

CDR3 sequence: CASSRDYSSTNTQYF. In DNA, the CDR3 is TGTGCCAGCAGCAGGGACTACTCATCTACAAATACGCAGTATTTT. The genes are TRBV27 and TRBJ2-3, with 7 bases aligning to TRBD2. V shed 6 bases and J 7 bases; nucleotides not matched to a gene: 13. The CDR3 is 15 amino acids. Germline-derived CDR1 and CDR2 are MNHEY and SMNVEV (reference sequence).

V usage is TRBV4-2 and J usage is TRBJ2-7, with D possibly being TRBD2 (5 bases). Germline loops: CDR1 LGHNA, CDR2 YNFKEQ. This CDR3 spans 16 amino acids. Trimming shortened V by 0 bases and J by 4 bases, and 16 bases separated the two germline ends. CDR3 loop: CASSQEDAGIGYEQYF. The CDR3 coding sequence is TGTGCCAGCAGCCAAGAGGATGCGGGCATAGGGTACGAGCAGTACTTC.